This passage covers 7 T cell receptor beta chains from one sample sequenced in a study of blood T cell repertoires in COVID-19. The assay was immunoSEQ multiplex PCR, and TCRdb's table has in-frame clones only and misses some. The table has about 170,000 clones, roughly four fifths seen once; the top ten hold about 8%. Sequencing was carried out using peripheral blood. The receptor source for this set is a man aged 35 to 55 who had recovered from COVID-19.

The V gene is TRBV3-1 (or the pseudogene TRBV3-2), the J gene TRBJ2-7; 11 nucleotides align to TRBD2. This CDR3 has 16 amino acids. Trimming removed 5 bases from V and 3 bases from J; junction bases left unmatched: 9. Germline assignment: CDR1 LGHDT and CDR2 YNNKEL (reference sequence). CDR3 sequence (DNA): TGTGCCAGCAGCTACCGTCCGGGACTAGCGGTCTACGAGCAGTACTTC. Translated: CASSYRPGLAVYEQYF.

The J gene is TRBJ2-3, the V gene TRBV9; 7 bases agree with TRBD2. Trimming took 4 bases from V and 0 from J; bases not matched to a gene: 8. CDR3 length equals 16 residues. Germline V gene lookup returns CDR1 SGDLS and CDR2 YYNGEE. The CDR3 sequence is CASSPGGGGSTDTQYF. CDR3 coding DNA: TGTGCCAGCAGCCCTGGCGGGGGTGGGAGCACAGATACGCAGTATTTT.

This clone was found a few times. This same CDR3 is encoded by further DNA sequences in the sample. The rearrangement uses TRBV27 and TRBJ2-1, with D perhaps matching TRBD2 (6 bases). There are 14 residues in the CDR3. V lost 4 bases to trimming and J lost 4 bases, with 11 bases between them. Germline values: CDR1 MNHEY, CDR2 SMNVEV (reference sequence). This CDR3 reads CASSSVGGYNEQFF. In DNA form, the CDR3 reads TGTGCCAGCAGTTCAGTTGGGGGGTACAATGAGCAGTTCTTC.

The chain combines TRBV9 with TRBJ1-2, with D possibly being TRBD1 (6 bases). Germline V gene sequence: CDR1 SGDLS, CDR2 YYNGEE. The V and J ends lost 3 bases and 5 bases respectively, with 17 bases between them. CDR3 length equals 15 residues. The DNA for the CDR3 is TGTGCCAGCAGCGGCGGACAGTCCCCAAATTATGGCTACACCTTC. Translated: CASSGGQSPNYGYTF. The whole variable domain, remainder taken from reference TRBV9 and TRBJ1-2, is DSGVTQTPKHLITATGQRVTLRCSPRSGDLSVYWYQQSLDQGLQFLIQYYNGEERAKGNILERFSAQQFPDLHSELNLSSLELGDSALYFCASSGGQSPNYGYTFGSGTRLTVV.

The chain is built from TRBV3-1 (or the pseudogene TRBV3-2) and TRBJ1-4; D not certain. The V end lost 0 bases, the J end lost 7 bases, and 12 bases lay between the germline ends. Germline CDR1 and CDR2: LGHDT and YNNKEL (reference sequence). The CDR3 loop spans 15 amino acids. CDR3 in amino acids: CASSQETEGGEKLFF. CDR3 bases: TGTGCCAGCAGCCAAGAAACGGAGGGCGGTGAAAAACTGTTTTTT.

The chain employs TRBV29-1 and TRBJ2-3, with D hard to call. CDR3 length: 13 residues. The V gene's germline CDR1 is SQVTM and CDR2 ANQGSEA. The germline V and J ends were trimmed by 6 bases and 0 bases, with 10 bases remaining between them. The CDR3 loop reads CSVAGDSTDTQYF. CDR3 bases: TGCAGCGTGGCCGGAGACAGCACAGATACGCAGTATTTT.

This chain connects TRBV29-1 to TRBJ2-1; 8 nucleotides match TRBD2. CDR3 length equals 13 residues. Germline assignment: CDR1 SQVTM and CDR2 ANQGSEA. J was trimmed by 8 bases and V by 4 bases; bases with no gene match: 7. The CDR3 nucleotides are TGCAGCGTTGTTACGGGGGGGAGAGATGAGCAGTTCTTC. Translating gives CSVVTGGRDEQFF.